Below, one TCR beta chain is given with its context. No antigen is known for it. This record belongs to a study of PD-1 blockade in classical Hodgkin lymphoma. Notes on the study in general: Patients with a complete response exhibited baseline diversity comparable to newly diagnosed patients. There was a significant rise in CD4+ TCR diversity by C4D1, with no such rise for CD8+. Newly diagnosed patients were reported to exhibit reduced baseline TCR diversity relative to healthy donors.

Time point in this sample: cycle 4 day 1 (C4D1), after 6 weeks of nivolumab. All the patients suffered relapse after autologous stem cell transplantation, and brentuximab vedotin exposure differed. When best responses were assessed, they were complete response, partial response or progressive disease. The CDR3 totals 15 residues. CDR1 and CDR2 (germline): SGHTA, FQGTGA. V lost 1 base and J 8 bases, leaving 15 bases between the germline ends. Method: immunoSEQ multiplex PCR; TCRdb's copy keeps in-frame clones and lacks some. The sample has approximately 49,000 clones, 80% seen once; the top ten hold about a fifth.

The sequencing used peripheral blood mononuclear cells (PBMCs), collected before the fourth cycle of nivolumab. This receptor was identified in a human donor with classical Hodgkin lymphoma. The V call is TRBV7-3, the J call TRBJ2-1; D possibly corresponds to TRBD2 (6 bases). The CDR3 is CASSLNPGATHEQFF. CDR3 nucleotide sequence: TGTGCCAGCAGCTTAAATCCGGGAGCGACCCATGAGCAGTTCTTC.